Below, 32 T cell receptor beta chains from the same sample are listed, as sequenced in a study of shared clonotypes between healthy human individuals. Here immunoSEQ multiplex PCR was the method, and the copy in TCRdb shows in-frame clones only, minus some. Of about 2.1 million clones in the sample, roughly 91% were seen once. Naive CD8 cells comprised CD45RO-negative, CCR7-positively selected cells, excluding terminally differentiated effector memory CD45RA+ cells. Sequenced: naive CD8+ T cells from PBMCs. All receptors come from a man younger than 35 in good health. Some clones in this sample may be carry-over from other donors' samples.

The chain recombines TRBV28 with TRBJ2-2; a weak D match, TRBD2 (5 bases). The CDR3 covers 16 residues. Deletions cut 3 bases from V and 4 bases from J, with 15 bases between. Germline loops: CDR1 MDHEN, CDR2 SYDVKM. CDR3 coding DNA: TGTGCCAGCAGTTTTTCTAGCAATAGTATCACCGGGGAGCTGTTTTTT. This encodes CASSFSSNSITGELFF.

This clone was found once. This chain links TRBV4-1 with TRBJ2-2; D not resolved. Germline CDR1 and CDR2: MGHRA and YSYEKL. Between the trimmed V and J ends, which lost 3 bases and 4 bases, there was a span of 12 bases. CDR3 length equals 15 residues. CDR3: CASSHTVAATGELFF. Here the CDR3 DNA reads TGCGCCAGCAGCCACACAGTCGCGGCCACCGGGGAGCTGTTTTTT.

The chain couples TRBV19 to TRBJ2-1, with 8 bases fitting TRBD2. The length of the CDR3 is 15 residues. CDR1 and CDR2 from the germline V gene are LNHDA and SQIVND (reference sequence). Trimming at V came to 4 bases and at J to 7 bases, leaving 9 bases not matched to a gene. The CDR3 nucleotides read TGTGCCAGTAGTACCCCCCCGGGAGGGGTTAATGAGCAGTTCTTC. Translated: CASSTPPGGVNEQFF.

The chain carries TRBV28 and TRBJ2-5; 12 bases are shared with TRBD2. The CDR3 loop spans 17 amino acids. V trimming: 4 bases; J trimming: 2 bases; junction bases outside the gene matches: 8. Germline CDR1 reads MDHEN; CDR2 reads SYDVKM. As DNA, the CDR3 is TGTGCCAGCAGTTCTTACTCCGGACTAGCGGGGCAAGAGACCCAGTACTTC. Translated: CASSSYSGLAGQETQYF.

The V and J genes are TRBV9 and TRBJ1-2; 7 bases match TRBD1. This CDR3 is 14 amino acids long. Germline V gene lookup returns CDR1 SGDLS and CDR2 YYNGEE. The J segment lost 2 bases and the V segment lost 3 bases, leaving 4 bases of the junction unmatched. Here the CDR3 reads CASSEAGQNYGYTF. The CDR3 DNA reads TGTGCCAGCAGCGAGGCGGGACAGAACTATGGCTACACCTTC.

The chain combines TRBV4-1 with TRBJ2-4; tentatively, D is TRBD1 (5 bases). V lost 0 bases and J 7 bases, leaving 16 bases between the germline ends. This CDR3 is built from 16 residues. CDR1 MGHRA and CDR2 YSYEKL come from the germline V gene. Written as DNA, the CDR3 is TGCGCCAGCAGCCAAGATATTCAGGGTCGGTGGAACATTCAGTACTTC. Its protein is CASSQDIQGRWNIQYF.

This rearrangement joins TRBV7-2 to TRBJ2-2; no definite D call. V was cut by 5 bases and J by 8 bases, with 9 bases left in between. Germline assignment: CDR1 SGHTA and CDR2 FQGNSA. This CDR3 comprises 12 residues. In DNA form, the CDR3 reads TGTGCCAGCAGCCAGCCCGGGGGGGAGCTGTTTTTT. It specifies CASSQPGGELFF. The complete variable domain, with remaining parts taken from reference TRBV7-2 and TRBJ2-2, reads GAGVSQSPSNKVTEKGKDVELRCDPISGHTALYWYRQSLGQGLEFLIYFQGNSAPDKSGLPSDRFSAERTGGSVSTLTIQRTQQEDSAVYLCASSQPGGELFFGEGSRLTVL.

The chain recombines TRBV28 with TRBJ2-7; D gene uncertain. This CDR3 contains 15 residues. Per the germline V gene, CDR1 is MDHEN and CDR2 is SYDVKM. Trimming removed 2 bases at V and 2 bases at J, with 13 bases between. Here the CDR3 reads CASSLGQALTYEQYF. The CDR3 DNA follows: TGTGCCAGCAGTTTAGGGCAGGCACTTACCTACGAGCAGTACTTC.

A remark on this clone: This sample also contains other DNA sequences that code for the same CDR3. This chain uses TRBV19 with TRBJ2-1, with D perhaps TRBD1 (5 bases). Germline assignment: CDR1 LNHDA and CDR2 SQIVND (reference sequence). Trimming removed 3 bases at V and 4 bases at J, with 7 bases between. This CDR3 has 13 residues. Here the CDR3 reads CASSIDRYNEQFF. CDR3 coding DNA: TGTGCCAGTAGTATTGACAGATACAATGAGCAGTTCTTC. Complete variable domain (other parts from reference TRBV19 and TRBJ2-1): DGGITQSPKYLFRKEGQNVTLSCEQNLNHDAMYWYRQDPGQGLRLIYYSQIVNDFQKGDIAEGYSVSREKKESFPLTVTSAQKNPTAFYLCASSIDRYNEQFFGPGTRLTVL.

The chain employs TRBV10-3 and TRBJ1-5; 9 bases agree with TRBD1. This CDR3 comprises 15 residues. Trimming took 2 bases from V and 6 from J; bases not matched to a gene: 5. Looked up from germline, CDR1 is ENHRY and CDR2 is SYGVKD. The CDR3 nucleotides are TGTGCCATCAGTGAGGGGACAGGGTCGAGTCAGCCCCAGCATTTT. Translation: CAISEGTGSSQPQHF.

V usage is TRBV9 and J usage is TRBJ2-1; TRBD1 agrees at 9 bases. The germline CDR1 and CDR2 sequences are SGDLS and YYNGEE. The CDR3 is 14 amino acids. The V segment lost 3 bases and the J segment 10 bases; nucleotides outside the gene matches: 8. The CDR3 DNA reads TGTGCCAGCAGCGACGGGACAGGGCGGGAGGAGCAGTTCTTC. Encoded protein: CASSDGTGREEQFF. The full variable domain, completed using reference TRBV9 and TRBJ2-1, is DSGVTQTPKHLITATGQRVTLRCSPRSGDLSVYWYQQSLDQGLQFLIQYYNGEERAKGNILERFSAQQFPDLHSELNLSSLELGDSALYFCASSDGTGREEQFFGPGTRLTVL.

The chain joins TRBV7-9 to TRBJ2-7; tentative D call: TRBD2 (6 bases). CDR1 is SEHNR and CDR2 is FQNEAQ in the germline V gene (reference sequence). V lost 4 bases to trimming and J lost 4 bases, with 17 bases between them. The CDR3 extends over 15 amino acids. CDR3 bases: TGTGCCAGCAGCTCCACCGGGAGTCCGGCATACGAGCAGTACTTC. It translates to CASSSTGSPAYEQYF.

The chain is built from TRBV9 and TRBJ2-1; D might be TRBD2 (6 bases). Germline V CDR1 and CDR2: SGDLS, YYNGEE. The CDR3 runs to 15 residues. Trimming shortened V by 6 bases and J by 7 bases, and 20 bases separated the two germline ends. DNA for the CDR3: TGTGCCAGCAATGGAGCGGGCTTCGGGTTAAATGAGCAGTTCTTC. Its translation: CASNGAGFGLNEQFF.

The rearrangement links TRBV15 to TRBJ1-1, with D unclear. V was clipped by 0 bases and J by 4 bases, with 12 bases between them. The length of the CDR3 is 15 residues. Germline lookup yields CDR1 LNHNV and CDR2 YYDKDF (reference sequence). CDR3 protein: CATSRDLARGTEAFF. The CDR3 nucleotides read TGTGCCACCAGCAGAGATCTCGCGCGGGGCACTGAAGCTTTCTTT.

The chain employs TRBV7-3 and TRBJ2-7; 8 bases agree with TRBD1. Trimming at V came to 5 bases and at J to 2 bases, leaving 14 bases not matched to a gene. This CDR3 has 17 residues. CDR1 SGHTA and CDR2 FQGTGA come from the germline V gene. CDR3 sequence reads: CASSLGPPGGTTYEQYF. DNA for the CDR3: TGTGCCAGCAGCCTCGGCCCCCCAGGGGGCACTACCTACGAGCAGTACTTC.

CDR3 nucleotide sequence: TGTGCCAGCAGTTACTCAGAGGGTGGGGATGGCTACACCTTC. It yields the protein CASSYSEGGDGYTF. V gene TRBV6-5 combines with J gene TRBJ1-2; D not resolved. The CDR3 sequence is 14 residues long. The ends were cut back, 0 bases at V and 6 bases at J, with 11 bases in the middle. Germline V gives CDR1 MNHEY, CDR2 SVGAGI.

The CDR3 protein is CASSPHEGRGKNIQYF. In nucleotides, the CDR3 is TGTGCCAGCAGCCCGCACGAGGGTAGAGGCAAAAACATTCAGTACTTC. The chain joins TRBV7-9 to TRBJ2-4; possibly TRBD2 for D (5 bases). CDR1 SEHNR and CDR2 FQNEAQ come from the germline V gene (reference sequence). V dropped 5 bases and J dropped 3 bases, with 17 bases sitting between them. CDR3 length: 16 residues.

A single count supports this clone. This chain joins TRBV28 and TRBJ2-5; 7 bases line up with TRBD1. The CDR3 consists of 15 residues. Trimming took 5 bases from V and 1 from J; bases not matched to a gene: 7. Per the germline V gene, CDR1 is MDHEN and CDR2 is SYDVKM. The CDR3 sequence: CASSTFRDSQETQYF. CDR3 sequence (DNA): TGTGCCAGCAGTACTTTCCGGGACAGCCAAGAGACCCAGTACTTC.

The chain has TRBV19 and TRBJ2-7, with D maybe TRBD1 (5 bases). Trimming took 3 bases from V and 5 from J, leaving 14 bases between them. CDR1 and CDR2 from the germline V gene are LNHDA and SQIVND (reference sequence). This CDR3 has 14 residues. The CDR3 DNA reads TGTGCCAGTAGTATGCGACAGCTTGGCGACGAGCAGTACTTC. Protein sequence: CASSMRQLGDEQYF.

The genes are TRBV29-1 and TRBJ1-2; 9 bases agree with TRBD1. The CDR3 runs 11 residues. Germline V gives CDR1 SQVTM, CDR2 ANQGSEA. The CDR3 loop is CSSGTGNGYTF. The DNA for the CDR3 is TGCAGTTCCGGGACAGGGAATGGCTACACCTTC.

The chain uses TRBV29-1 and TRBJ2-3; TRBD1 is a possible D gene (6 bases). This CDR3 is 12 amino acids long. Per germline, CDR1 SQVTM and CDR2 ANQGSEA. The V and J ends lost 7 bases and 4 bases respectively, with 12 bases between them. CDR3 loop: CSGQAPPDTQYF. CDR3 nucleotide sequence: TGCAGCGGACAGGCTCCGCCAGATACGCAGTATTTT.

The rearrangement uses TRBV7-3 and TRBJ2-1, with TRBD2 matching over 9 bases. Germline V CDR1 and CDR2: SGHTA, FQGTGA. The trim removed 5 bases at V and 4 bases at J, leaving 12 bases unmatched. This CDR3 is 17 amino acids long. The CDR3 coding sequence is TGTGCCAGCAGCCTCAAACCGAGAGGACTAGCGTACAATGAGCAGTTCTTC. It encodes CASSLKPRGLAYNEQFF.

This chain uses TRBV14 with TRBJ2-5; no firm D call. The CDR3 totals 13 residues. The V and J ends lost 1 base and 4 bases respectively, with 7 bases between them. Germline values: CDR1 SGHDN, CDR2 FVKESK. CDR3 sequence reads: CASSQVAAETQYF. The CDR3 DNA reads TGTGCCAGCAGCCAAGTCGCTGCAGAGACCCAGTACTTC.

The rearrangement uses TRBV6-5 and TRBJ2-3; tentatively, D is TRBD2 (7 bases). The CDR3 is 15 amino acids. CDR1 is MNHEY and CDR2 is SVGAGI in the germline V gene. Trimming removed 2 bases at V and 1 base at J, with 10 bases between. The CDR3 nucleotides are TGTGCCAGCAGTTACGGCGGGGGCGGCACAGATACGCAGTATTTT. Protein: CASSYGGGGTDTQYF.

CDR3 protein: CASSSRTGARGQYF. The CDR3 bases are TGTGCCAGCAGTTCGAGGACAGGGGCACGCGGGCAGTACTTC. The rearrangement links TRBV27 to TRBJ2-7, with 9 bases lining up with TRBD1. V trimming: 4 bases; J trimming: 9 bases; junction bases outside the gene matches: 10. Per germline, CDR1 MNHEY and CDR2 SMNVEV (reference sequence). The CDR3 length is 14 residues.

To note about this clone: Other DNA sequences of this sample code for an identical CDR3. The chain couples TRBV13 to TRBJ2-5; D perhaps matches TRBD1 (6 bases). Germline V gene lookup returns CDR1 PRHDT and CDR2 FYEKMQ (reference sequence). Trimming pared 4 bases from V and 5 bases from J, leaving 11 bases between. The CDR3 loop spans 13 amino acids. The CDR3 nucleotides are TGTGCCAGCAGCTCGGGCCAGGGGGAGACCCAGTACTTC. Translated, it gives CASSSGQGETQYF.

This chain connects TRBV9 to TRBJ2-4; D not certain. CDR1 is SGDLS, CDR2 YYNGEE, per germline. This CDR3 is built from 12 residues. V lost 3 bases and J lost 5, with 6 bases in between. CDR3 DNA sequence: TGTGCCAGCAGCGAGGGTGAAAACATTCAGTACTTC. Amino acid sequence: CASSEGENIQYF.

This chain connects TRBV30 to TRBJ1-2; D perhaps matches TRBD1 (5 bases). CDR1 and CDR2 (germline): GTSNPN, SVGIG (reference sequence). V was cut by 6 bases and J by 6 bases, with 14 bases left in between. The CDR3 is made up of 12 amino acids. CDR3 in DNA: TGTGCCTGCTGGACAACGGTCCATGGCTACACCTTC. Translation gives CACWTTVHGYTF.

The V call is TRBV2, the J call TRBJ1-5, with 9 nucleotides matching TRBD1. The length of the CDR3 is 15 residues. Germline V gives CDR1 SNHLY, CDR2 FYNNEI. Germline trimming cut 7 bases from V and 0 bases from J; bases unmatched to any gene: 4. The CDR3: CASTWTGDSNQPQHF. The CDR3 DNA reads as TGTGCCAGCACCTGGACAGGGGATAGCAATCAGCCCCAGCATTTT.

The count of this clone is one. This chain links TRBV27 with TRBJ2-7; D tentatively fits TRBD1 or TRBD2 (5 bases each). Germline loops: CDR1 MNHEY, CDR2 SMNVEV (reference sequence). The CDR3 spans 18 residues. V was clipped by 2 bases and J by 0 bases, with 20 bases between them. CDR3 sequence reads: CASSLRWTGPSSSYEQYF. Here the CDR3 DNA reads TGTGCCAGCAGTTTACGTTGGACGGGACCTTCCAGCTCCTACGAGCAGTACTTC.

This clone was seen just once. Other DNA sequences in this specimen translate into the identical CDR3. The chain uses TRBV27 and TRBJ2-2; D is unresolved. CDR1 is MNHEY, CDR2 SMNVEV, per germline (reference sequence). The V end was cut by 5 bases, the J end by 4 bases, with 8 bases between. The length of the CDR3 is 13 residues. The CDR3 region is CASSPGSTGELFF. Here the CDR3 DNA reads TGTGCCAGCAGTCCCGGGTCCACCGGGGAGCTGTTTTTT.

This clone came up once. The genes are TRBV5-1 and TRBJ2-1, with D possibly being TRBD1 or TRBD2 (5 bases each). The germline V gene has CDR1 SGHRS and CDR2 YFSETQ. There are 15 residues in the CDR3. V was pared by 4 bases and J by 8 bases, with 19 bases between. In nucleotides, the CDR3 is TGCGCCAGCAGCAGCGAGGGGTACGCAGGCCATGAGCAGTTCTTC. As protein: CASSSEGYAGHEQFF.